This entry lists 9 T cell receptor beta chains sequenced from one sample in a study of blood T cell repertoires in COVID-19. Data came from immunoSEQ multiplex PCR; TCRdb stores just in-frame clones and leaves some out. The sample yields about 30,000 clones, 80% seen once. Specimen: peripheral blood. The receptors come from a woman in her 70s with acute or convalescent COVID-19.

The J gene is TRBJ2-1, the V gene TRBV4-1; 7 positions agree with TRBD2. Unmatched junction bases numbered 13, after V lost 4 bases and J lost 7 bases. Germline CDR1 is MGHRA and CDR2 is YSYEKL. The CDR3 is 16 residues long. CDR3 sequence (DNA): TGCGCCAGCAGCCTTTCCCTAGCGGACCCTCGGAATGAGCAGTTCTTC. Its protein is CASSLSLADPRNEQFF.

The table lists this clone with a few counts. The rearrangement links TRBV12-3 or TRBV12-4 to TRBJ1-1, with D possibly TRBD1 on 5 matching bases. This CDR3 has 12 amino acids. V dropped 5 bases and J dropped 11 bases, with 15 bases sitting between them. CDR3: CASSAYQGQAFF. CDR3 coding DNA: TGTGCCAGCAGTGCTTACCAGGGTCAGGCTTTCTTT.

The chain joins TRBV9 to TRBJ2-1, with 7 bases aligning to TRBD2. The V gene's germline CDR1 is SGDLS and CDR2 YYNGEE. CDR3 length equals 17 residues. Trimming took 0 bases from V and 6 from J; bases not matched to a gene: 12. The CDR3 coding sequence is TGTGCCAGCAGCGTAGGTGTTGGGACCAGGGAGGGCAATGAGCAGTTCTTC. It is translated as CASSVGVGTREGNEQFF.

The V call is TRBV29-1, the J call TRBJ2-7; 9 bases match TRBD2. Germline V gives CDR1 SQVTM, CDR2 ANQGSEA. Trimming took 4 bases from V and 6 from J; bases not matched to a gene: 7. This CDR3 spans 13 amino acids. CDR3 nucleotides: TGCAGCGTTGCGGCGGGAGGGCCCAGCGAGCAGTACTTC. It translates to CSVAAGGPSEQYF.

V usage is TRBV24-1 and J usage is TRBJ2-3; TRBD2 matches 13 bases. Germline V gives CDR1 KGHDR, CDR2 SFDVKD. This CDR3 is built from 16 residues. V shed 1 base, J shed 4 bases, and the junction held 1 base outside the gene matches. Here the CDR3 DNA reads TGTGCCACCAGTGATTTTACTAGCGGGGGGGCAGATACGCAGTATTTT. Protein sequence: CATSDFTSGGADTQYF.

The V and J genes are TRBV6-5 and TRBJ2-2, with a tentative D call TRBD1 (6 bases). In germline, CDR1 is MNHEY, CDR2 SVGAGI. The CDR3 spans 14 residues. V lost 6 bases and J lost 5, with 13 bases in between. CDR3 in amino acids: CASSLSGATGELFF. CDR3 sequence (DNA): TGTGCCAGCAGCTTGTCAGGGGCGACCGGGGAGCTGTTTTTT.

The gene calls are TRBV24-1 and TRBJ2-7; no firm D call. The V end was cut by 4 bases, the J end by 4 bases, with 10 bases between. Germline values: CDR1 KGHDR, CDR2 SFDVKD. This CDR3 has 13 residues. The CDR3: CATSEGSSYEQYF. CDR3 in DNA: TGTGCCACCAGTGAGGGCTCTTCTTACGAGCAGTACTTC.

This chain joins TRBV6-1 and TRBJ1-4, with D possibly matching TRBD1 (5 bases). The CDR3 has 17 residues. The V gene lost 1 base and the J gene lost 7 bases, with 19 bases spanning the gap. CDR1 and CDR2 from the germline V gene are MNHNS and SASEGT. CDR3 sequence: CASSEGLRGGGGEKLFF. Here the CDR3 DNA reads TGTGCCAGCAGTGAAGGCCTCCGGGGGGGAGGAGGTGAAAAACTGTTTTTT.

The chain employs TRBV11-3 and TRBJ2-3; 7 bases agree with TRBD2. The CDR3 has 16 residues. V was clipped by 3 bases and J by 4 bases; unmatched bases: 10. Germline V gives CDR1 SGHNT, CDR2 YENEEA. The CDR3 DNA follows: TGTGCCAGCAGCTTCGGGGGGAAGGGGTTCGCAGATACGCAGTATTTT. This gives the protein CASSFGGKGFADTQYF.